The 6 T cell receptor beta chains in this list originate from one sample, sequenced in a study of shared clonotypes between healthy human individuals. Sequenced by immunoSEQ multiplex PCR; TCRdb stores in-frame clones only, minus some. The sample records a few million clones, approximately 95% being singletons. The sample consisted of naive CD4+ T cells from PBMCs. Subset here: CD45RA+ positively selected. The source is a man younger than 30 in good health. Some clones in this sample may be carry-over from other donors' samples.

The chain has TRBV18 and TRBJ2-2; TRBD2 matches 9 bases. The V and J ends lost 2 bases and 6 bases, in that order; junction bases with no gene match: 7. From germline, CDR1 is KGHSH and CDR2 LQKENI. The CDR3 contains 16 residues. The CDR3 DNA reads as TGTGCCAGCTCACCAAGTACCGCGGGAGGGGCCGGGGAGCTGTTTTTT. Residues: CASSPSTAGGAGELFF. The full variable domain, with the rest looked up from reference TRBV18 and TRBJ2-2, is NAGVMQNPRHLVRRRGQEARLRCSPMKGHSHVYWYRQLPEEGLKFMVYLQKENIIDESGMPKERFSAEFPKEGPSILRIQQVVRGDSAAYFCASSPSTAGGAGELFFGEGSRLTVL.

CDR3 in amino acids: CASSVARASELNVYGDNEQFF. The CDR3 DNA sequence: TGTGCCAGCAGCGTAGCTCGGGCTAGCGAGTTAAACGTCTACGGGGACAATGAGCAGTTCTTC. The J gene is TRBJ2-1, the V gene TRBV9; D may be TRBD2 (6 bases). Germline V gene data show CDR1 as SGDLS and CDR2 as YYNGEE. The CDR3 is 21 residues long. V was trimmed by 0 bases and J by 5 bases, leaving 30 bases between them.

This chain connects TRBV7-2 to TRBJ2-6, with D possibly matching TRBD2 (5 bases). Between the trimmed V and J ends, which lost 3 bases and 0 bases, there was a span of 9 bases. CDR1 and CDR2 (germline): SGHTA, FQGNSA. The CDR3 contains 16 residues. The CDR3 sequence: CASSLRGNSGANVLTF. For the CDR3, the DNA is TGTGCCAGCAGCTTGAGAGGGAACTCTGGGGCCAACGTCCTGACTTTC.

With regard to this clone: Other DNA sequences in the sample encode the same CDR3. The genes are TRBV28 and TRBJ2-7; D gene ambiguous. This CDR3 is 12 amino acids long. Germline loops: CDR1 MDHEN, CDR2 SYDVKM. The ends were cut back, 4 bases at V and 3 bases at J, with 7 bases in the middle. CDR3 coding DNA: TGTGCCAGCAGTTCCGGATACTACGAGCAGTACTTC. Amino acid sequence: CASSSGYYEQYF.

The J gene is TRBJ1-2, the V gene TRBV10-3; 7 bases match TRBD1. CDR1 ENHRY and CDR2 SYGVKD come from the germline V gene. The CDR3 consists of 14 residues. Trimming took 6 bases from V and 2 from J; bases not matched to a gene: 6. The CDR3 spells CAIRSDRENYGYTF. For the CDR3, the DNA is TGTGCCATCAGATCAGACAGGGAAAACTATGGCTACACCTTC.

The chain joins TRBV11-2 to TRBJ2-1; TRBD2 agrees at 9 bases. The trim removed 8 bases at V and 4 bases at J, leaving 6 bases unmatched. Germline CDR1 SGHAT, CDR2 FQNNGV. This CDR3 has 14 residues. CDR3 sequence (DNA): TGTGCCAGCCAACCGGGACTAGCATACAATGAGCAGTTCTTC. Translation gives CASQPGLAYNEQFF.